The 13 T cell receptor beta chains below all came from one sample that was sequenced in a study of shared clonotypes between healthy human individuals. Naive-designated CD8 cells lacked CD45RO, were positively enriched for CCR7, and omitted terminally differentiated effector memory CD45RA+ cells. The data were produced by immunoSEQ multiplex PCR, yet TCRdb's version contains in-frame clones alone and is incomplete. The table has around 2,000,000 clones, around 96% seen once. The sample taken for sequencing was naive CD8+ T cells sorted from blood. The source of these receptors is a man between 18 and 35 years old in good health.

The chain couples TRBV19 to TRBJ1-1; D uncertain. Germline V gene data show CDR1 as LNHDA and CDR2 as SQIVND (reference sequence). The CDR3 totals 13 residues. V lost 7 bases and J lost 0, with 9 bases in between. In DNA form, the CDR3 reads TGTGCCAGTACTAGCAAAGTGAACACTGAAGCTTTCTTT. Translated, it gives CASTSKVNTEAFF.

V usage is TRBV6-6 and J usage is TRBJ1-3; no firm D call. Germline V gene data show CDR1 as MNHNY and CDR2 as SVGAGI (reference sequence). V was shortened by 0 bases and J by 4 bases, with 7 bases between the two germline ends. CDR3 length: 14 amino acids. CDR3: CASSYSDEGNTIYF. CDR3 nucleotides: TGTGCCAGCAGTTACTCTGACGAGGGAAACACCATATATTTT.

The chain joins TRBV11-2 to TRBJ2-2; no firm D call. V lost 1 base to trimming and J lost 4 bases, with 13 bases between them. The CDR3 is 16 residues long. In germline, CDR1 is SGHAT, CDR2 FQNNGV. The CDR3 loop reads CASSLGAATVTGELFF. DNA of the CDR3: TGTGCCAGCAGCTTAGGGGCCGCGACGGTCACCGGGGAGCTGTTTTTT.

V is TRBV11-2 and J is TRBJ1-6; tentative D call: TRBD1 (5 bases). In germline, CDR1 is SGHAT, CDR2 FQNNGV. This CDR3 is built from 15 residues. Trimming took 3 bases from V and 4 from J, leaving 10 bases between them. For the CDR3, the DNA is TGTGCCAGCAGCTTTCACCGGGGGTATAATTCACCCCTCCACTTT. This codes for CASSFHRGYNSPLHF.

The genes are TRBV2 and TRBJ2-1, with a weak D call TRBD1 (5 bases). The germline V gene encodes CDR1 SNHLY and CDR2 FYNNEI. Trimming removed 3 bases at V and 4 bases at J, with 13 bases between. This CDR3 spans 15 amino acids. The CDR3 DNA follows: TGTGCCAGCAGTGACGGACAAATGGGGTACAATGAGCAGTTCTTC. It translates to CASSDGQMGYNEQFF.

The chain uses TRBV4-1 and TRBJ2-2; D call uncertain. The germline V gene has CDR1 MGHRA and CDR2 YSYEKL. The CDR3 has 13 residues. V was shortened by 1 base and J by 7 bases, with 7 bases between the two germline ends. CDR3 nucleotides: TGCGCCAGCAGCCAAGGTTTACGCGGGGAGCTGTTTTTT. Translated, it gives CASSQGLRGELFF.

Here the CDR3 DNA reads TGCGCCAGCAGCCCAGTGGAAGGCAATCAGCCCCAGCATTTT. As protein: CASSPVEGNQPQHF. V is TRBV4-3 and J is TRBJ1-5; D is uncertain. Trimming took off 4 bases at V and 2 bases at J, with 9 bases between the two ends. Per germline, CDR1 LGHNA and CDR2 YSLEER. The CDR3 runs 14 residues.

Remarks on this clone: In the same sample, other DNA sequences code for this CDR3. V gene TRBV4-1 combines with J gene TRBJ2-7; 12 bases fit TRBD2. The CDR3 runs to 14 residues. The ends lost 3 bases at V and 4 bases at J; junction bases unmatched: 1. CDR1 is MGHRA, CDR2 YSYEKL, per germline. Written as DNA, the CDR3 is TGCGCCAGCAGCCATCTAGCGGGAGGGTACGAGCAGTACTTC. It is translated as CASSHLAGGYEQYF.

The chain recombines TRBV9 with TRBJ2-1, with 8 positions matching TRBD2. Looked up from germline, CDR1 is SGDLS and CDR2 is YYNGEE. J gave up 8 bases and V 3 bases, and 7 bases lay outside the gene matches. This CDR3 spans 14 amino acids. DNA of the CDR3: TGTGCCAGCAGCGAAGCGGGGGCTGGGGATGAGCAGTTCTTC. Protein: CASSEAGAGDEQFF.

This clone was detected only once. The rearrangement uses TRBV6-6 and TRBJ1-4; D remains unclear. CDR1 MNHNY and CDR2 SVGAGI come from the germline V gene (reference sequence). Trimming removed 7 bases at V and 8 bases at J, with 14 bases between. The CDR3 spans 13 residues. The CDR3 sequence is CASTLRAHEKLFF. As DNA, the CDR3 is TGTGCCAGCACCCTACGGGCCCACGAAAAACTGTTTTTT.

This clone came up once. The V call is TRBV6-1, the J call TRBJ2-7; 9 bases are a match to TRBD2. CDR1 and CDR2 (germline): MNHNS, SASEGT. The CDR3 runs 16 residues. Trimming took 0 bases from V and 8 from J; bases not matched to a gene: 11. The DNA for the CDR3 is TGTGCCAGCAGTGAAGCGCCGCGCGGGAGGGCCGGAAAGCAGTACTTC. Its translation: CASSEAPRGRAGKQYF.

The chain joins TRBV10-3 to TRBJ1-6, with 7 bases matching TRBD1. The CDR3 totals 16 residues. Trimming took 3 bases from V and 9 from J; bases not matched to a gene: 11. Germline lookup yields CDR1 ENHRY and CDR2 SYGVKD. The CDR3 DNA reads TGTGCCATCAGTGATGCTGACAGGGACGGGCGTTCACCCCTCCACTTT. Protein product: CAISDADRDGRSPLHF.

The chain employs TRBV11-2 and TRBJ2-6; 10 bases map to TRBD1. Germline loops: CDR1 SGHAT, CDR2 FQNNGV. This CDR3 region has 17 residues. J gave up 1 base and V 3 bases, and 3 bases lay outside the gene matches. The CDR3: CASSFRDRGSGANVLTF. CDR3 coding DNA: TGTGCCAGCAGCTTTAGGGACAGGGGTTCTGGGGCCAACGTCCTGACTTTC.